Listed below are T cell receptor beta chains from one sample, sequenced in a study of T-cell reconstitution after alpha-beta-depleted transplantation in children. TCRdb used MiXCR to reprocess the PCR reads, holding one entry per CDR3 protein. The sample carries around 80,000 distinct CDR3 sequences, about a sixth recorded once. The sample was PBMCs, mostly from graft donor cells, taken 360 days after TCRalphabeta/CD19-depleted stem cell transplant. The receptors derive from a male patient between 2 and 10 years old who had a stem cell transplant for acute lymphoblastic leukemia, so the T cells may come from the graft donor. The CDR3 runs from the conserved cysteine through the conserved F or W. D genes are given only for firm matches. The size of a clone is reported for some rows only, either as once, few or many, or as a class for expanded clones.

abundance: -
j_gene: TRBJ2-1
d_gene: -
v_gene: TRBV21-1
CDR3aa: CGSSIRGPEGCEQFF
CDR3nt: TGTGGCAGCAGCATCCGAGGGCCCGAGGGGTGTGAGCAGTTCTTC

abundance: -
j_gene: TRBJ2-5
d_gene: TRBD2
v_gene: TRBV12-3/TRBV12-4
CDR3aa: CASSSPGLVETQYF
CDR3nt: TGTGCCAGCAGTTCACCGGGACTAGTGGAGACCCAGTACTTC

abundance: -
j_gene: TRBJ2-1
d_gene: -
v_gene: TRBV6-6
CDR3aa: CASRGNNEQFF
CDR3nt: TGTGCCAGCAGGGGGAACAATGAGCAGTTCTTC

abundance: many
j_gene: TRBJ1-5
d_gene: TRBD1
v_gene: TRBV5-1
CDR3aa: CASRGGSNQPQHF
CDR3nt: TGCGCCAGCAGAGGGGGCAGCAATCAGCCCCAGCATTTT

abundance: few
j_gene: TRBJ1-4
d_gene: -
v_gene: TRBV12-3/TRBV12-4
CDR3aa: CASTPGATNEKLFF
CDR3nt: TGTGCCAGCACTCCAGGTGCAACTAATGAAAAACTGTTTTTT

abundance: few
j_gene: TRBJ2-7
d_gene: TRBD1
v_gene: TRBV19
CDR3aa: CASSRGTGYEQYF
CDR3nt: TGTGCCAGTAGTCGAGGGACAGGCTACGAGCAGTACTTC

abundance: -
j_gene: TRBJ2-3
d_gene: -
v_gene: TRBV4-1
CDR3aa: CASSHVRGIGVPDTQYF
CDR3nt: TGCGCCAGCAGCCATGTTCGTGGGATTGGGGTCCCAGATACGCAGTATTTT

abundance: -
j_gene: TRBJ2-1
d_gene: -
v_gene: TRBV13
CDR3aa: CASSPPGPSIVF
CDR3nt: TGTGCCAGCAGCCCGCCCGGTCCGAGCATCGTCTTC

abundance: few
j_gene: TRBJ2-7
d_gene: -
v_gene: TRBV3-1
CDR3aa: CASSQERRKQYF
CDR3nt: TGTGCCAGCAGCCAAGAAAGGCGAAAGCAGTACTTC

abundance: -
j_gene: TRBJ2-3
d_gene: TRBD2
v_gene: TRBV15
CDR3aa: CATSPTSGRADTQYF
CDR3nt: TGTGCCACCAGTCCGACTAGCGGGAGGGCAGATACGCAGTATTTT

abundance: few
j_gene: TRBJ2-7
d_gene: -
v_gene: TRBV20-1
CDR3aa: CSARLAYEQYF
CDR3nt: TGCAGTGCTAGATTAGCCTACGAGCAGTACTTC

abundance: -
j_gene: TRBJ2-7
d_gene: TRBD1
v_gene: TRBV27
CDR3aa: CASSLWDRLYEQYF
CDR3nt: TGTGCCAGCAGTTTATGGGACAGACTCTACGAGCAGTACTTC

abundance: few
j_gene: TRBJ2-7
d_gene: TRBD1
v_gene: TRBV19
CDR3aa: CASRPRDRVSYEQYF
CDR3nt: TGTGCCAGTAGACCCCGGGACAGGGTATCCTACGAGCAGTACTTC

abundance: few
j_gene: TRBJ1-1
d_gene: TRBD1
v_gene: TRBV12-3/TRBV12-4
CDR3aa: CASSPRQGEAFF
CDR3nt: TGTGCCAGCAGCCCTCGACAGGGTGAAGCTTTCTTT

abundance: -
j_gene: TRBJ1-2
d_gene: -
v_gene: TRBV20-1
CDR3aa: CSARQPWDYGYTF
CDR3nt: TGCAGTGCTCGACAGCCCTGGGACTATGGCTACACCTTC

abundance: -
j_gene: TRBJ2-4
d_gene: -
v_gene: TRBV12-3/TRBV12-4
CDR3aa: CASSLSRGLAKNIQYF
CDR3nt: TGTGCCAGCAGTTTATCCCGGGGCCTAGCCAAAAACATTCAGTACTTC

abundance: few
j_gene: TRBJ2-5
d_gene: -
v_gene: TRBV19
CDR3aa: CASSPRADQETQYF
CDR3nt: TGTGCCAGTAGTCCACGCGCAGATCAAGAGACCCAGTACTTC

abundance: -
j_gene: TRBJ2-2
d_gene: TRBD2
v_gene: TRBV5-1
CDR3aa: CASSPRDLPSGLRGELFF
CDR3nt: TGCGCCAGCAGCCCACGCGACCTACCTAGCGGACTTAGAGGGGAGCTGTTTTTT

abundance: few
j_gene: TRBJ2-7
d_gene: TRBD2
v_gene: TRBV20-1
CDR3aa: CSASPGLAGVGQYF
CDR3nt: TGCAGTGCTAGCCCAGGACTAGCGGGAGTCGGGCAGTACTTC

abundance: few
j_gene: TRBJ1-5
d_gene: -
v_gene: TRBV12-3/TRBV12-4
CDR3aa: CASSWLDSNQPQHF
CDR3nt: TGTGCCAGCAGTTGGCTGGATAGCAATCAGCCCCAGCATTTT

abundance: -
j_gene: TRBJ2-1
d_gene: -
v_gene: TRBV11-2
CDR3aa: CASSLGVREQFF
CDR3nt: TGTGCCAGCAGCTTAGGCGTACGGGAGCAGTTCTTC

abundance: few
j_gene: TRBJ2-3
d_gene: -
v_gene: TRBV9
CDR3aa: CASSASRNRVTDTQYF
CDR3nt: TGTGCCAGCAGCGCCTCCCGGAACAGGGTAACAGATACGCAGTATTTT

abundance: -
j_gene: TRBJ2-4
d_gene: -
v_gene: TRBV11-3
CDR3aa: CASSMRTVNIQYF
CDR3nt: TGTGCCAGCAGCATGAGGACGGTAAACATTCAGTACTTC

abundance: -
j_gene: TRBJ2-3
d_gene: TRBD2
v_gene: TRBV20-1
CDR3aa: CSAETSGRGDTQYF
CDR3nt: TGCAGTGCGGAGACTAGCGGGAGAGGAGATACGCAGTATTTT

abundance: -
j_gene: TRBJ2-5
d_gene: TRBD2
v_gene: TRBV11-2
CDR3aa: CASSLGWTRQETQYF
CDR3nt: TGTGCCAGCAGCTTAGGTTGGACTAGACAAGAGACCCAGTACTTC

abundance: few
j_gene: TRBJ1-1
d_gene: TRBD1
v_gene: TRBV2
CDR3aa: CASSRDRGIDTEAFF
CDR3nt: TGTGCCAGCAGCCGGGACAGGGGAATAGACACTGAAGCTTTCTTT

abundance: -
j_gene: TRBJ1-1
d_gene: TRBD1
v_gene: TRBV29-1
CDR3aa: CSASFGRTGPNTEAFF
CDR3nt: TGCAGCGCTAGCTTTGGCCGGACAGGCCCGAACACTGAAGCTTTCTTT

abundance: few
j_gene: TRBJ2-5
d_gene: TRBD1
v_gene: TRBV29-1
CDR3aa: CSVEVGTGLKTQYF
CDR3nt: TGCAGCGTTGAAGTCGGGACAGGGTTGAAGACCCAGTACTTC

abundance: -
j_gene: TRBJ2-2
d_gene: TRBD2
v_gene: TRBV11-2
CDR3aa: CASSLEIAGEGELFF
CDR3nt: TGTGCCAGCAGCTTGGAGATAGCGGGAGAGGGGGAGCTGTTTTTT